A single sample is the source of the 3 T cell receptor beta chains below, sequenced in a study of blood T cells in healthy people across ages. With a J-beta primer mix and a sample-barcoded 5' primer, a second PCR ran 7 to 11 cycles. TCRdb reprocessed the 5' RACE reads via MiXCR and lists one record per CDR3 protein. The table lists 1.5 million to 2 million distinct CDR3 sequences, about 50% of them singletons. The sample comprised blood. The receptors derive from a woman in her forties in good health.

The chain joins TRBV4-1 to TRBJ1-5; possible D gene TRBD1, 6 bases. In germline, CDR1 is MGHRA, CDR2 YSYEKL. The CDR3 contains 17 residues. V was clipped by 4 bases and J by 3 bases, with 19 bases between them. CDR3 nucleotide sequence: TGCGCCAGCAGCCTCCGGGACAATTCGGAAGTCAATCAGCCCCAGCATTTT. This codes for CASSLRDNSEVNQPQHF.

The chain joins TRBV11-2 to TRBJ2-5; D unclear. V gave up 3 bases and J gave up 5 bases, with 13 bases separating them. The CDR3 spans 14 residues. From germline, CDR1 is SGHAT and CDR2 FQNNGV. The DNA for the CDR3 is TGTGCCAGCAGCTTCTGGTCCCCAAGGGAGACCCAGTACTTC. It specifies CASSFWSPRETQYF.

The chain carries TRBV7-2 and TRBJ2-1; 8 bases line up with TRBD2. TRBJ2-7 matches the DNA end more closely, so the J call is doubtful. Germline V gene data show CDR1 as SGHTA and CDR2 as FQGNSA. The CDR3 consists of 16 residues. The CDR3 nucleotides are TGTACCAGCAGCTTAGGAAGTCGCGGGAGGACCTACGAGCAGTACTTC. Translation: CTSSLGSRGRTYEQYF.